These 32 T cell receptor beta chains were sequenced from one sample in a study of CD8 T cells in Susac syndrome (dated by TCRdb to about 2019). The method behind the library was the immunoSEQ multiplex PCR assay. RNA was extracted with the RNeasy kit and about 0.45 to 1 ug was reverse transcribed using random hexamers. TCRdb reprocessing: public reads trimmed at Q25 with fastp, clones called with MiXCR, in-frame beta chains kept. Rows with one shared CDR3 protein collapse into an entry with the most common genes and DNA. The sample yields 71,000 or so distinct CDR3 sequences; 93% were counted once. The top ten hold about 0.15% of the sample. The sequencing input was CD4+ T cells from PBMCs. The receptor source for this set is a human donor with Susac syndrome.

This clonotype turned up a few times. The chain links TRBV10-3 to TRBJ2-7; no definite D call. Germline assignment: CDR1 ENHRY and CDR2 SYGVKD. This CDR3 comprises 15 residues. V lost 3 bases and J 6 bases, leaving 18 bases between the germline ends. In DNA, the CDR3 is TGTGCCATCAGTGATTCCGCTCAGATTCCGGGCGAGCAGTACTTC. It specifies CAISDSAQIPGEQYF.

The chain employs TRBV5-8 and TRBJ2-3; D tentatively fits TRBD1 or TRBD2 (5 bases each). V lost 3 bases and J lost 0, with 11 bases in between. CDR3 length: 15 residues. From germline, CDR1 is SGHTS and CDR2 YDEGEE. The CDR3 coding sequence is TGTGCCAGCAGCTGGAAAGGGGAGAGCACAGATACGCAGTATTTT. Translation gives CASSWKGESTDTQYF.

The CDR3: CAWSGLGVDTQYF. In nucleotides, the CDR3 is TGTGCCTGGTCGGGACTAGGGGTAGATACGCAGTATTTT. The chain links TRBV30 to TRBJ2-3, with 8 nucleotides matching TRBD2. J lost 5 bases, V lost 5 bases, and 6 bases had no gene match. Germline CDR1 is GTSNPN and CDR2 is SVGIG (reference sequence). The CDR3 runs 13 residues.

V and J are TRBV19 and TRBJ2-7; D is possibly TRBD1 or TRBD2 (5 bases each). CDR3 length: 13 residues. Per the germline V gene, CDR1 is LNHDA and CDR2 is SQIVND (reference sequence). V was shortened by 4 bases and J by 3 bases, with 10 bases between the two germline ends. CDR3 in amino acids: CASSRGFGYEQYF. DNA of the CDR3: TGTGCCAGTAGTAGGGGGTTCGGCTACGAGCAGTACTTC.

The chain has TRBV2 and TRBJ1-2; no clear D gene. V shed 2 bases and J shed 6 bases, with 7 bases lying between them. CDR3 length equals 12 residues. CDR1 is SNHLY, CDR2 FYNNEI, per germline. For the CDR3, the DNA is TGTGCCAGCAGTGAATGGCCTGATGGCTACACCTTC. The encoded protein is CASSEWPDGYTF.

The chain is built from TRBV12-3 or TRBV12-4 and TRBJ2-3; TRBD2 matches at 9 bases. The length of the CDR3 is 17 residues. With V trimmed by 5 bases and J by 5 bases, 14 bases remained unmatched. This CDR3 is CASSRKLRGGRGDTQYF. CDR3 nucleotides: TGTGCCAGCAGTCGTAAGCTGCGGGGGGGCCGGGGAGATACGCAGTATTTT.

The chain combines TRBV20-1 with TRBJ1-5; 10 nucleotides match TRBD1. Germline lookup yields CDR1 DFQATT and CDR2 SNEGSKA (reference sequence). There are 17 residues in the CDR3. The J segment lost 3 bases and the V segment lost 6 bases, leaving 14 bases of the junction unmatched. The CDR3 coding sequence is TGCAGTGCCACAACAGTGCCGGGACAGGGGAACAATCAGCCCCAGCATTTT. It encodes CSATTVPGQGNNQPQHF.

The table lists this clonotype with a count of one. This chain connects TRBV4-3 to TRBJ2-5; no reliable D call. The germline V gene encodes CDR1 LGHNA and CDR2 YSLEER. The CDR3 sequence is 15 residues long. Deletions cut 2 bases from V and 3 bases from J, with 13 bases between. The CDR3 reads CASSQSTSPEETQYF. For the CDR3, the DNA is TGCGCCAGCAGCCAATCGACTTCCCCCGAAGAGACCCAGTACTTC.

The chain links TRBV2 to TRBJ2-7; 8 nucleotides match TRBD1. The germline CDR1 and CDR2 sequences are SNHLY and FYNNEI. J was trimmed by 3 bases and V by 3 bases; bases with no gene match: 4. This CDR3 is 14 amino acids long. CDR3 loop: CASSDTGGGYEQYF. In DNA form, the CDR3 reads TGTGCCAGCAGTGATACAGGGGGAGGCTACGAGCAGTACTTC.

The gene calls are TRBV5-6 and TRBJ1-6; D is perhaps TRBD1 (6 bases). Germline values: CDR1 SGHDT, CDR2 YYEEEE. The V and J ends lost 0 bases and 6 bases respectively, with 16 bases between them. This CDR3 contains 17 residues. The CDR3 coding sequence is TGTGCCAGCAGCTTGGGGTTGCGGACAGATCTTAATTCACCCCTCCACTTT. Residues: CASSLGLRTDLNSPLHF.

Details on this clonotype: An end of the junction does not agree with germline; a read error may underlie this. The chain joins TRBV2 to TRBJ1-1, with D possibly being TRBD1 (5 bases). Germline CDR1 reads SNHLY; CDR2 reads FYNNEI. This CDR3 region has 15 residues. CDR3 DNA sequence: TGTGCCAGCAGTGCCACCGGGACGACGAACACTGAAGTTTTCTTT. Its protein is CASSATGTTNTEVFF.

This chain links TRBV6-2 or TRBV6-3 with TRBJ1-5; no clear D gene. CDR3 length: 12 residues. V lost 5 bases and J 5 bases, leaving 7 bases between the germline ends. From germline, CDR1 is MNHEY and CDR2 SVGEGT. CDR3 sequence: CASSQGDQPQHF. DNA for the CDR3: TGTGCCAGCAGTCAAGGTGATCAGCCCCAGCATTTT.

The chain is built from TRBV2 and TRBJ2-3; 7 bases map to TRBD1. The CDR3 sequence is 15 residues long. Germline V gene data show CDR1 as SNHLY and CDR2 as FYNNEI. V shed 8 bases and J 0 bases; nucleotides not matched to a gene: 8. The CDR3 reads CASDSGRGSTDTQYF. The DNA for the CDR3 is TGTGCCAGCGACTCGGGCAGGGGGAGCACAGATACGCAGTATTTT.

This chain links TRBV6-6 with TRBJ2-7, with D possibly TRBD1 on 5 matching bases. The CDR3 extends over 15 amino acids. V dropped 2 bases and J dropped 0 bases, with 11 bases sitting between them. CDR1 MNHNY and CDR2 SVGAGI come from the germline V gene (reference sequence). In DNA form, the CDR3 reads TGTGCCAGCAGTTACGCGAGACAGAACTCCTACGAGCAGTACTTC. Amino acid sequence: CASSYARQNSYEQYF.

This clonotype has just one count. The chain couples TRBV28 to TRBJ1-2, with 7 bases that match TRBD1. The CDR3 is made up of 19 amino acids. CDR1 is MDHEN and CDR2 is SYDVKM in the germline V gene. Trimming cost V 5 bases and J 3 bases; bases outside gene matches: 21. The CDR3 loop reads CASSRSGSSVYRGDYGYTF. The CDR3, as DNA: TGTGCCAGCAGTAGATCTGGTTCTAGTGTTTACAGGGGAGACTATGGCTACACCTTC.

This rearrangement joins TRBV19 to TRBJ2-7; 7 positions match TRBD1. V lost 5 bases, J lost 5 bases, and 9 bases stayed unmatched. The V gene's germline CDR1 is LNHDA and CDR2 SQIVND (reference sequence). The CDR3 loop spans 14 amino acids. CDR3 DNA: TGTGCCAGTAGTCTAAGGGGACAGACGAACGAGCAGTACTTC. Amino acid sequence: CASSLRGQTNEQYF.

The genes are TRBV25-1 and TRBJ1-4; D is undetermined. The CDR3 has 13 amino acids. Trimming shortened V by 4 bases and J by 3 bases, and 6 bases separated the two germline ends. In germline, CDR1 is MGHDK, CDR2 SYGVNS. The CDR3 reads CASSGGANEKLFF. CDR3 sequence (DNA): TGTGCCAGCAGTGGCGGGGCTAATGAAAAACTGTTTTTT.

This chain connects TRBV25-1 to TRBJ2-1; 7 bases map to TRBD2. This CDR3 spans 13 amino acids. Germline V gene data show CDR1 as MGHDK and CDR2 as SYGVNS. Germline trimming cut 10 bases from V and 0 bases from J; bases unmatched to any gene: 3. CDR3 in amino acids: CATLADSYNEQFF. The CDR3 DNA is TGTGCCACCCTAGCGGACTCCTACAATGAGCAGTTCTTC. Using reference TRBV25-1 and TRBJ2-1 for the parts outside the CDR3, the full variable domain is EADIYQTPRYLVIGTGKKITLECSQTMGHDKMYWYQQDPGMELHLIHYSYGVNSTEKGDLSSESTVSRIRTEHFPLTLESARPSHTSQYLCATLADSYNEQFFGPGTRLTVL.

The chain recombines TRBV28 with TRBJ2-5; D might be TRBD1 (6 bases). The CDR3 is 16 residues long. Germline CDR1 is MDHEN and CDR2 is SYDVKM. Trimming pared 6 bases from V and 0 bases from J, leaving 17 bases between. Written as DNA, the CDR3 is TGTGCCAGCAGCTGGGGGCGCAGGGAAAACCAAGAGACCCAGTACTTC. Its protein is CASSWGRRENQETQYF.

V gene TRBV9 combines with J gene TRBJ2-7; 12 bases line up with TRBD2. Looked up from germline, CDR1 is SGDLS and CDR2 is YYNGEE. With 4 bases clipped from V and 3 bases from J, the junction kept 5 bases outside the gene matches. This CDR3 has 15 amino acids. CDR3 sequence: CASSPGLAGYYEQYF. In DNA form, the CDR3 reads TGTGCCAGCAGCCCCGGACTAGCGGGATACTACGAGCAGTACTTC.

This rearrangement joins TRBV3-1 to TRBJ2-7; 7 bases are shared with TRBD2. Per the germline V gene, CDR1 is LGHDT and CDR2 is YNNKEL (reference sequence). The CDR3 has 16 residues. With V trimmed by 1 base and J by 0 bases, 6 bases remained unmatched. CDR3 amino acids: CASSQVGRTSSYEQYF. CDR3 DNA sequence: TGTGCCAGCAGCCAAGTCGGGAGGACGAGCTCCTACGAGCAGTACTTC.

The DNA of the CDR3 is TGTGCCAGCACCCCTAGCGGGATTCGCACAGATACGCAGTATTTT. Amino acids: CASTPSGIRTDTQYF. The chain links TRBV9 to TRBJ2-3; TRBD2 agrees at 9 bases. V lost 6 bases and J lost 1; bases outside the gene matches: 6. Germline CDR1 is SGDLS and CDR2 is YYNGEE. This CDR3 is 15 amino acids long.

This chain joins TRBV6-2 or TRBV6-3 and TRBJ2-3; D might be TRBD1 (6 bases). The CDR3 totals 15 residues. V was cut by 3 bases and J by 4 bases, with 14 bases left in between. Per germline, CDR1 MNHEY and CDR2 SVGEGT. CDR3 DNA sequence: TGTGCCAGCAGTTATCAGACAGGCTTCCCAGATACGCAGTATTTT. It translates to CASSYQTGFPDTQYF.

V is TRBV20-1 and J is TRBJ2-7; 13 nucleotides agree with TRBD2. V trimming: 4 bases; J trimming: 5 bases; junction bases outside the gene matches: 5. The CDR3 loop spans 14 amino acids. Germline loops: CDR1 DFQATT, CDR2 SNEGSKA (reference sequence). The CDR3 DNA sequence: TGCAGTGCTACGGGACTAGCGGGGCACCACGAGCAGTACTTC. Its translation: CSATGLAGHHEQYF.

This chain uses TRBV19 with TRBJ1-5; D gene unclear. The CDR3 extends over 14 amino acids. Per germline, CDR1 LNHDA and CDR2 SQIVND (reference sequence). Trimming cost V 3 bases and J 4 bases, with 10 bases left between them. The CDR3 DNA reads TGTGCCAGTAGTATGGCGGCAGAGAATCAGCCCCAGCATTTT. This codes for CASSMAAENQPQHF. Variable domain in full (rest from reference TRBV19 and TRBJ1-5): DGGITQSPKYLFRKEGQNVTLSCEQNLNHDAMYWYRQDPGQGLRLIYYSQIVNDFQKGDIAEGYSVSREKKESFPLTVTSAQKNPTAFYLCASSMAAENQPQHFGDGTRLSIL.

The CDR3, as DNA: TGTGCCAGCAGCTTAGAGTACCCGGGCAGCACAGATACGCAGTATTTT. This sequence encodes CASSLEYPGSTDTQYF. V gene TRBV11-2 combines with J gene TRBJ2-3; D call uncertain. Germline V gene sequence: CDR1 SGHAT, CDR2 FQNNGV. Trimming removed 0 bases from V and 0 bases from J, with 10 bases in between. The CDR3 contains 16 residues.

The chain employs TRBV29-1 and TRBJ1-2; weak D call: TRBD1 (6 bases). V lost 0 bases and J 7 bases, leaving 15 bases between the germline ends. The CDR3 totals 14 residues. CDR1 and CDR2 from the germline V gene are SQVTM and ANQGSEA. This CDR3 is CSVEDEGRGGGYTF. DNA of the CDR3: TGCAGCGTTGAAGATGAGGGCAGGGGAGGTGGCTACACCTTC.

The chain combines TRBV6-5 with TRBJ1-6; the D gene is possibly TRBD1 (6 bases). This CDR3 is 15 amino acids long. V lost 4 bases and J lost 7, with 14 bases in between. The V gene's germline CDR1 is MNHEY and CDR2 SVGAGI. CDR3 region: CASSSTGRANSPLHF. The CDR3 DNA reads TGTGCCAGCAGTTCGACAGGTAGAGCGAATTCACCCCTCCACTTT.

The CDR3 DNA reads as TGTGCCAGCAGTTTAAGCTTGGCGGCCGTAGGCACTGAAGCTTTCTTT. Amino acids: CASSLSLAAVGTEAFF. The V call is TRBV28, the J call TRBJ1-1; no clear D gene. There are 16 residues in the CDR3. V lost 2 bases to trimming and J lost 4 bases, with 17 bases between them. Germline V lookup: CDR1 MDHEN, CDR2 SYDVKM. Filled out from reference TRBV28 and TRBJ1-1, the complete variable domain reads DVKVTQSSRYLVKRTGEKVFLECVQDMDHENMFWYRQDPGLGLRLIYFSYDVKMKEKGDIPEGYSVSREKKERFSLILESASTNQTSMYLCASSLSLAAVGTEAFFGQGTRLTVV.

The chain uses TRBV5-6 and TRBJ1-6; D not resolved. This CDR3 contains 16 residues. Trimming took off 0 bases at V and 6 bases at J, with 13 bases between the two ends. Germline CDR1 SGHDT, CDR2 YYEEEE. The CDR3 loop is CASSLGPFYLNSPLHF. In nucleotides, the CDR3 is TGTGCCAGCAGCTTGGGTCCCTTTTACCTTAATTCACCCCTCCACTTT.

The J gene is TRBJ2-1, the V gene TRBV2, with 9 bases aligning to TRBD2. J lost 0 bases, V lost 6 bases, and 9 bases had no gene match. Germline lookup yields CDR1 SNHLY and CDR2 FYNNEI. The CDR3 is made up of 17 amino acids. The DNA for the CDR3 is TGTGCCAGCAGGGCCCCCCTAGCGGGGAGCTCCTACAATGAGCAGTTCTTC. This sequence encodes CASRAPLAGSSYNEQFF.

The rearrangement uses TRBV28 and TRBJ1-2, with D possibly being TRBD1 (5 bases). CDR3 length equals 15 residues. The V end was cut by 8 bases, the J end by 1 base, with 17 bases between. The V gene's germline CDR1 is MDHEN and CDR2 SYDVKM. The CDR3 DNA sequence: TGTGCCAGCCGTAGCAGACGACAGATTAACTATGGCTACACCTTC. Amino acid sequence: CASRSRRQINYGYTF.